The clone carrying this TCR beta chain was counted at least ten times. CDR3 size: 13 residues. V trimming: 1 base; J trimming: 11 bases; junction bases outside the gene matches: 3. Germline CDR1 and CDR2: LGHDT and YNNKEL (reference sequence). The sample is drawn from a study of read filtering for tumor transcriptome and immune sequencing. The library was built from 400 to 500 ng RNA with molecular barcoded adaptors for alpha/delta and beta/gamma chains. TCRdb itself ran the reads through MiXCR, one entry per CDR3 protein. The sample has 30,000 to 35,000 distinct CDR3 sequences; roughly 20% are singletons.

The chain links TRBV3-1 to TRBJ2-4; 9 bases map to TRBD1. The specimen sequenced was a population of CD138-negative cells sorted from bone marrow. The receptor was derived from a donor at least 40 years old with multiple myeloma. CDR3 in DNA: TGTGCCAGCAGCCAAGGGACAGGGGAATTTCAGTACTTC. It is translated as CASSQGTGEFQYF.